A selection of T cell receptor beta chains follows, all from one sample in a study of preoperative IRX-2 immunotherapy in early breast cancer. Sequenced by immunoSEQ multiplex PCR; TCRdb stores in-frame clones only, minus some. The sample consists of about 62,000 clones, approximately 94% of them appearing once. This sample was obtained from a patient treated with IRX-2 immunotherapy. The receptors derive from a human donor with breast cancer. Each CDR3 is given with its conserved first and last residue. The D gene is left open where the match is weak.

d_call v_call cdr3_aa
TRBD2 TRBV5-1 CASSPRTSGSEQFF
. TRBV5-1 CASSLRLPGANVLTF
TRBD2 TRBV27 CASRLLAGGIYSGGELFF
. TRBV2 CASSADRSFNQPQHF
. TRBV2 CASREWVDEQFF
. TRBV5-1 CASSLVLAAEQYF
. TRBV6-4 CASKGCSLVRSFNQPQHF
. TRBV5-1 CASFEGTNTGELFF
. TRBV7-9 CASSSRYEQYF
. TRBV19 CASSITAGQGYTF
. TRBV9 CASSVDPGVGETQYF
. TRBV30 CAWSTYRVNTEAFF
. TRBV20-1 CSGRISYEQYF
TRBD1 TRBV10-3 CAIRAQGSRTYEQYF
. TRBV27 CATTKAGVNEQYF
TRBD2 TRBV5-1 CASSLRTSGSGELFF
. TRBV14 CASSQVSGGNIQYF
TRBD1 TRBV5-1 CASSLQGNEQFF
. TRBV5-1 CASSSDDSGANVLTF
. TRBV10-3 CAISEPDGSATDTQYF
TRBD2 TRBV29-1 CSAQGGSGDTQYF
. TRBV28 CASSDPGPDTEAFF
. TRBV7-7 CASSLRRRGSYSGNTIYF
. TRBV19 CASLPGPYYGYTF
. TRBV18 CASSPPGDWGEKLFF
. TRBV18 CASSPSDWAWTEAFF